This is a list of T cell receptor beta chains from one sample in a study of blood T cells in healthy people across ages. TCRdb reprocessed the 5' RACE reads with MiXCR, giving one entry per CDR3 protein. This table has about 1.4 million distinct CDR3 sequences, approximately 59% appearing once. Sample: blood. The receptors were sampled from a man between 18 and 35 years old in good health. Both conserved end residues are part of each CDR3. D genes are given only for firm matches. The listing skips clone size in some rows; elsewhere it reads once, few, many or a size class.

d_gene: TRBD1
abundance: few
j_gene: TRBJ2-7
v_gene: TRBV20-1
CDR3aa: CSAPRTGGYEQYF
CDR3nt: TGCAGTGCTCCACGGACAGGGGGCTACGAGCAGTACTTC

d_gene: NA
abundance: NA
j_gene: TRBJ2-4
v_gene: TRBV28
CDR3aa: CASSFRQGGLREQYF
CDR3nt: TGTGCCAGCAGTTTTCGACAGGGAGGGTTGAGGGAGCAGTACTTC

d_gene: NA
abundance: NA
j_gene: TRBJ2-1
v_gene: TRBV25-1
CDR3aa: CASSETGLGYNEQFF
CDR3nt: TGTGCCAGCAGTGAAACAGGGTTGGGCTACAATGAGCAGTTCTTC

d_gene: TRBD1
abundance: NA
j_gene: TRBJ2-4
v_gene: TRBV5-8
CDR3aa: CASSLDGTGGKNIQYF
CDR3nt: TGTGCCAGCAGCTTGGACGGGACAGGGGGCAAAAACATTCAGTACTTC

d_gene: TRBD1
abundance: NA
j_gene: TRBJ2-5
v_gene: TRBV7-9
CDR3aa: CASSLWGQGEETQYF
CDR3nt: TGTGCCAGCAGCTTATGGGGACAGGGCGAGGAGACCCAGTACTTC

d_gene: NA
abundance: few
j_gene: TRBJ1-1
v_gene: TRBV5-6
CDR3aa: CASSPRAGYMNTEAFF
CDR3nt: TGTGCCAGCAGCCCGAGGGCAGGGTACATGAACACTGAAGCTTTCTTT

d_gene: NA
abundance: few
j_gene: TRBJ2-3
v_gene: TRBV7-9
CDR3aa: CASSLVTSGRDTQYF
CDR3nt: TGTGCCAGCAGCTTAGTTACCAGCGGACGCGATACGCAGTATTTT

d_gene: NA
abundance: NA
j_gene: TRBJ2-3
v_gene: TRBV20-1
CDR3aa: CSAPLAGPTDTQYF
CDR3nt: TGCAGTGCCCCTTTAGCCGGTCCGACAGATACGCAGTATTTT

d_gene: NA
abundance: NA
j_gene: TRBJ2-7
v_gene: TRBV5-1
CDR3aa: CASSVRWGSYEQYF
CDR3nt: TGCGCCAGCAGTGTGAGGTGGGGCAGCTACGAGCAGTACTTC

d_gene: NA
abundance: few
j_gene: TRBJ2-3
v_gene: TRBV4-3
CDR3aa: CASSQSPRRPDTQYF
CDR3nt: TGCGCCAGCAGCCAAAGTCCCAGGCGGCCAGATACGCAGTATTTT

d_gene: TRBD1
abundance: NA
j_gene: TRBJ2-7
v_gene: TRBV6-1
CDR3aa: CASYSPGQLYEQYF
CDR3nt: TGTGCCAGCTATTCCCCGGGACAGCTCTACGAGCAGTACTTC

d_gene: TRBD2
abundance: NA
j_gene: TRBJ2-1
v_gene: TRBV15
CDR3aa: CATSRPTSGRYNEQFF
CDR3nt: TGTGCCACCAGCAGACCAACTAGCGGGAGGTACAATGAGCAGTTCTTC

d_gene: NA
abundance: few
j_gene: TRBJ2-2
v_gene: TRBV29-1
CDR3aa: CSVGTNTGELFF
CDR3nt: TGCAGCGTTGGAACGAACACCGGGGAGCTGTTTTTT

d_gene: NA
abundance: few
j_gene: TRBJ1-1
v_gene: TRBV4-2
CDR3aa: CASSQDPVGGTEAFF
CDR3nt: TGTGCCAGCAGCCAAGATCCCGTTGGAGGCACTGAAGCTTTCTTT

d_gene: TRBD1
abundance: NA
j_gene: TRBJ2-7
v_gene: TRBV12-3/TRBV12-4
CDR3aa: CASRYSGTGGEQYF
CDR3nt: TGTGCCAGCAGATACTCAGGGACAGGGGGCGAGCAGTACTTC

d_gene: NA
abundance: NA
j_gene: TRBJ2-1
v_gene: TRBV4-1
CDR3aa: CASSQETVYEQFF
CDR3nt: TGCGCCAGCAGCCAAGAGACAGTATACGAGCAGTTCTTC

d_gene: NA
abundance: NA
j_gene: TRBJ1-2
v_gene: TRBV6-5
CDR3aa: CASSRDEGRGYGYTF
CDR3nt: TGTGCCAGCAGCCGGGACGAAGGGCGTGGTTATGGCTACACCTTC

d_gene: NA
abundance: NA
j_gene: TRBJ2-2
v_gene: TRBV27
CDR3aa: CASSQTPANTGELFF
CDR3nt: TGTGCCAGCAGCCAAACACCAGCGAACACCGGGGAGCTGTTTTTT

d_gene: TRBD1
abundance: NA
j_gene: TRBJ1-2
v_gene: TRBV29-1
CDR3aa: CSVPTGGHYGYTF
CDR3nt: TGCAGCGTTCCTACAGGGGGCCACTATGGCTACACCTTC

d_gene: NA
abundance: NA
j_gene: TRBJ1-4
v_gene: TRBV6-6
CDR3aa: CATSARGANEKLFF
CDR3nt: TGTGCCACCTCGGCCCGGGGAGCTAATGAAAAACTGTTTTTT

d_gene: TRBD1
abundance: NA
j_gene: TRBJ2-3
v_gene: TRBV4-2
CDR3aa: CASSQLSTGGITDTQYF
CDR3nt: TGTGCCAGCAGCCAATTATCTACAGGGGGCATCACAGATACGCAGTATTTT

d_gene: NA
abundance: NA
j_gene: TRBJ2-1
v_gene: TRBV4-2
CDR3aa: CASSQDWRAAYNEQFF
CDR3nt: TGTGCCAGCAGCCAAGACTGGAGGGCCGCCTACAATGAGCAGTTCTTC

d_gene: NA
abundance: few
j_gene: TRBJ1-2
v_gene: TRBV6-6
CDR3aa: CAKSPIQGYGYTF
CDR3nt: TGTGCCAAGTCCCCCATCCAGGGCTATGGCTACACCTTC

d_gene: NA
abundance: few
j_gene: TRBJ2-5
v_gene: TRBV7-2
CDR3aa: CASSLDRGAGEKETQYF
CDR3nt: TGTGCCAGCAGCTTAGATCGAGGAGCGGGTGAAAAAGAGACCCAGTACTTC

d_gene: TRBD2
abundance: NA
j_gene: TRBJ2-1
v_gene: TRBV6-1
CDR3aa: CASSEGLAGGSYEQFF
CDR3nt: TGTGCCAGCAGTGAAGGACTAGCGGGTGGAAGTTATGAGCAGTTCTTC

d_gene: NA
abundance: NA
j_gene: TRBJ2-1
v_gene: TRBV10-3
CDR3aa: CAITAGSYNEQFF
CDR3nt: TGTGCCATCACGGCGGGATCCTACAATGAACAGTTCTTC

d_gene: TRBD1
abundance: few
j_gene: TRBJ1-1
v_gene: TRBV4-3
CDR3aa: CASSQVPTGVSEAFF
CDR3nt: TGCGCCAGCAGCCAAGTACCCACAGGGGTTAGTGAAGCTTTCTTT

d_gene: NA
abundance: NA
j_gene: TRBJ1-1
v_gene: TRBV14
CDR3aa: CASQILQGSEAFF
CDR3nt: TGTGCCAGCCAAATACTACAGGGATCTGAAGCTTTCTTT

d_gene: NA
abundance: NA
j_gene: TRBJ2-1
v_gene: TRBV7-9
CDR3aa: CASSTLDGLLANEQFF
CDR3nt: TGTGCCAGCAGCACACTAGACGGGCTGTTAGCTAATGAGCAGTTCTTC

d_gene: TRBD1
abundance: few
j_gene: TRBJ1-6
v_gene: TRBV4-1
CDR3aa: CASSLRPGQLTSPLHF
CDR3nt: TGCGCCAGCAGCCTCAGACCGGGACAGCTGACTTCACCCCTCCACTTT

d_gene: NA
abundance: NA
j_gene: TRBJ2-7
v_gene: TRBV5-6
CDR3aa: CASSLDPLREQYF
CDR3nt: TGTGCCAGCAGCCTCGATCCCCTTCGCGAGCAGTACTTC

d_gene: TRBD2
abundance: once
j_gene: TRBJ2-3
v_gene: TRBV7-9
CDR3aa: CASSFAGGCTDTQYF
CDR3nt: TGTGCCAGCAGCTTTGCGGGGGGATGCACAGATACGCAGTATTTT

d_gene: TRBD1
abundance: NA
j_gene: TRBJ1-2
v_gene: TRBV12-3/TRBV12-4
CDR3aa: CASRNSGTGIYGYTF
CDR3nt: TGTGCCAGCAGAAACTCCGGGACAGGTATCTATGGCTACACCTTC

d_gene: TRBD2
abundance: NA
j_gene: TRBJ2-7
v_gene: TRBV11-2
CDR3aa: CASSLPLASSYEQYF
CDR3nt: TGTGCCAGCAGCTTACCACTAGCGTCATCCTACGAGCAGTACTTC

d_gene: NA
abundance: few
j_gene: TRBJ2-1
v_gene: TRBV2
CDR3aa: CASLGGALPPYNEQFF
CDR3nt: TGTGCCAGCCTGGGGGGGGCCCTTCCCCCCTACAATGAGCAGTTCTTC

d_gene: TRBD1
abundance: once
j_gene: TRBJ2-1
v_gene: TRBV7-9
CDR3aa: CATLDRSRDNEQFF
CDR3nt: TGTGCCACGCTGGACAGGTCCCGGGACAACGAGCAGTTCTTC

d_gene: NA
abundance: NA
j_gene: TRBJ1-4
v_gene: TRBV6-6
CDR3aa: CASSPKLNEKLFF
CDR3nt: TGTGCCAGCAGTCCGAAACTGAATGAAAAACTGTTTTTT

d_gene: TRBD2
abundance: many
j_gene: TRBJ2-5
v_gene: TRBV29-1
CDR3aa: CSDSGSSETQYF
CDR3nt: TGCAGCGACAGCGGGAGCTCAGAGACCCAGTACTTC

d_gene: NA
abundance: NA
j_gene: TRBJ2-5
v_gene: TRBV11-2
CDR3aa: CASSDTEETQYF
CDR3nt: TGTGCTAGCAGTGATACCGAGGAGACCCAGTACTTC

d_gene: TRBD2
abundance: few
j_gene: TRBJ2-1
v_gene: TRBV29-1
CDR3aa: CSVGGGVDNEQFF
CDR3nt: TGCAGCGTTGGCGGGGGGGTCGACAATGAGCAGTTCTTC

d_gene: NA
abundance: NA
j_gene: TRBJ2-1
v_gene: TRBV7-2
CDR3aa: CASSFQTSSYNEQFF
CDR3nt: TGTGCCAGCAGCTTTCAGACTAGCTCCTACAATGAGCAGTTCTTC

d_gene: NA
abundance: NA
j_gene: TRBJ2-7
v_gene: TRBV11-2
CDR3aa: CASSLLSQNYEQYF
CDR3nt: TGTGCCAGCAGCTTATTATCGCAGAACTACGAGCAGTACTTC

d_gene: TRBD2
abundance: NA
j_gene: TRBJ2-1
v_gene: TRBV25-1
CDR3aa: CASSEGLAGGHEQFF
CDR3nt: TGTGCCAGCAGTGAAGGACTAGCGGGGGGGCATGAGCAGTTCTTC